Each of the 6 T cell receptor beta chains below was sequenced from the same sample in a study of blood T cell repertoires in COVID-19. Using immunoSEQ multiplex PCR, the repertoire was profiled, and TCRdb retains in-frame clones only, with some absent. The sample records 120,000 to 150,000 clones, approximately 88% being singletons. The sample consisted of PBMCs or T cells enriched from blood (not recorded which). The receptor source for this set is a man aged 35-49 years with acute COVID-19.

The V gene is TRBV5-4, the J gene TRBJ2-1; 12 bases are a match to TRBD2. Per the germline V gene, CDR1 is SGHNT and CDR2 is YYREEE (reference sequence). The length of the CDR3 is 16 residues. The J segment lost 7 bases and the V segment lost 0 bases, leaving 5 bases of the junction unmatched. Written as DNA, the CDR3 is TGTGCCAGCAGCTTGGAGCTAGCGGGGGGGGTTAATGAGCAGTTCTTC. Translated, it gives CASSLELAGGVNEQFF.

The rearrangement joins TRBV28 to TRBJ2-7; possible D gene TRBD2, 6 bases. Germline lookup yields CDR1 MDHEN and CDR2 SYDVKM. The CDR3 runs to 15 residues. Trimming removed 1 base at V and 2 bases at J, with 12 bases between. Here the CDR3 DNA reads TGTGCCAGCAGTTTATCCAGCGGGCCCACCTACGAGCAGTACTTC. Protein: CASSLSSGPTYEQYF.

The rearrangement joins TRBV30 to TRBJ1-4, with 9 bases lining up with TRBD1. The trim removed 6 bases at V and 6 bases at J, leaving 5 bases unmatched. The CDR3 consists of 13 residues. CDR1 GTSNPN and CDR2 SVGIG come from the germline V gene (reference sequence). The CDR3, as DNA: TGTGCCTGCTTCGGGACAGGGCATGAAAAACTGTTTTTT. This translates into CACFGTGHEKLFF.

The V gene is TRBV30, the J gene TRBJ2-7; 7 nucleotides line up with TRBD1. Trimming at V came to 5 bases and at J to 2 bases, leaving 9 bases not matched to a gene. The CDR3 has 14 residues. From germline, CDR1 is GTSNPN and CDR2 SVGIG (reference sequence). The CDR3 coding sequence is TGTGCCTGGGCTAAGGCAGGGGGACCCTACGAGCAGTACTTC. Translating it yields CAWAKAGGPYEQYF.

J is TRBJ1-1 and V is TRBV19; 8 nucleotides align to TRBD1. Germline V gene data show CDR1 as LNHDA and CDR2 as SQIVND (reference sequence). The CDR3 spans 12 residues. The junction had 8 bases not matched to a gene; V was cut back by 7 bases and J by 10 bases. CDR3 coding DNA: TGTGCCAGTACCCTTGGAGGGACAGGAGCTTTCTTT. Translation: CASTLGGTGAFF.

The chain combines TRBV15 with TRBJ1-6, with D possibly being TRBD1 (5 bases). Germline-derived CDR1 and CDR2 are LNHNV and YYDKDF (reference sequence). This CDR3 is built from 17 residues. Trimming pared 0 bases from V and 7 bases from J, leaving 16 bases between. This CDR3 is CATSRDQMAGLNSPLHF. The CDR3 region has the DNA TGTGCCACCAGCAGAGATCAAATGGCAGGGTTAAATTCACCCCTCCACTTT. Full variable domain (rest looked up from reference TRBV15 and TRBJ1-6): DAMVIQNPRYQVTQFGKPVTLSCSQTLNHNVMYWYQQKSSQAPKLLFHYYDKDFNNEADTPDNFQSRRPNTSFCFLDIRSPGLGDTAMYLCATSRDQMAGLNSPLHFGNGTRLTVT.